The 9 T cell receptor beta chains below all came from one sample that was sequenced in a study of vaccination effects on CD4 cells after COVID-19. Using viral peptide pools, the ViraFEST assay grew out antigen-specific CD4+ T cells prior to sequencing. Scientists isolated CD4+ T cells after an approximately ten-day culture period ended. In the vaccine recipients, nucleocapsid antibodies were negative and there was no prior SARS-CoV-2 infection. The table came from immunoSEQ multiplex PCR; TCRdb's copy has only in-frame clones and leaves some out. The sample lists fewer than 65,000 clones, roughly 75% occurring once. These receptors' antigens are unknown. Sequenced material: CD4+ T cells from PBMCs cultured with HCoV-OC43 spike peptides, taken before COVID-19 vaccination. Subset given: HCoV-OC43 spike overlapping peptide pool stimulation. All receptors derive from a human donor who received a COVID-19 vaccine.

This sequence joins TRBV5-1 and TRBJ2-7; D may be TRBD1 or TRBD2 (5 bases each). The CDR3 consists of 15 residues. The ends were cut back, 0 bases at V and 2 bases at J, with 12 bases in the middle. Germline assignment: CDR1 SGHRS and CDR2 YFSETQ. For the CDR3, the DNA is TGCGCCAGCAGCTTGGCCTCCGGGACCCCCTACGAGCAGTACGTC. Protein: CASSLASGTPYEQYV.

This chain joins TRBV5-4 and TRBJ1-1; D remains ambiguous. V lost 3 bases to trimming and J lost 0 bases, with 15 bases between them. This CDR3 is 16 amino acids long. CDR1 and CDR2 from the germline V gene are SGHNT and YYREEE (reference sequence). The CDR3 DNA is TGTGCCAGCAGCTCGCTATCGTCCTCCATGAACACTGAAGCTTTCTTT. Protein product: CASSSLSSSMNTEAFF. The full variable domain, its missing parts supplied by reference TRBV5-4 and TRBJ1-1, is ETGVTQSPTHLIKTRGQQVTLRCSSQSGHNTVSWYQQALGQGPQFIFQYYREEENGRGNFPPRFSGLQFPNYSSELNVNALELDDSALYLCASSSLSSSMNTEAFFGQGTRLTVV.

This chain links TRBV28 with TRBJ2-7; D ambiguous. Germline V gene sequence: CDR1 MDHEN, CDR2 SYDVKM. This CDR3 is 14 amino acids long. Trimming took off 1 base at V and 4 bases at J, with 11 bases between the two ends. The CDR3 coding sequence is TGTGCCAGCAGTTTATCGGCACGCGTATACGAGCAGTACGTC. It yields the protein CASSLSARVYEQYV.

V gene TRBV7-2 combines with J gene TRBJ1-1; possible D gene TRBD1, 6 bases. The V and J ends lost 6 bases and 0 bases respectively, with 11 bases between them. The germline gives CDR1 SGHTA, CDR2 FQGNSA. The length of the CDR3 is 14 residues. The CDR3 here is CASRTGQMNTEAFF. CDR3 DNA: TGTGCCAGCAGAACGGGACAAATGAACACTGAAGCTTTCTTT.

A few counts support this clone. The chain joins TRBV2 to TRBJ2-7; D ambiguous. The V gene lost 7 bases and the J gene lost 2 bases, with 12 bases spanning the gap. CDR3 length: 13 residues. Germline V gives CDR1 SNHLY, CDR2 FYNNEI. The DNA of the CDR3 is TGTGCCAGCAAGGTCAGTGCCACCTACGAGCAGTACGTC. Residues: CASKVSATYEQYV.

This clone was counted once. This chain uses TRBV11-2 with TRBJ1-1; D is perhaps TRBD1 (6 bases). Trimming pared 1 base from V and 5 bases from J, leaving 14 bases between. The CDR3 length is 15 residues. The germline gives CDR1 SGHAT, CDR2 FQNNGV. In DNA, the CDR3 is TGTGCCAGCAGCTTAGCGGCAGGGAGGGGGACTGAAGCTTTCTTT. This translates into CASSLAAGRGTEAFF.

This clone was detected once. In DNA form, the CDR3 reads TGTGCCAGCAGCTTAGGACAGGGGGCCTATGGCTACACCTTC. Protein: CASSLGQGAYGYTF. The chain links TRBV7-8 to TRBJ1-2; 10 bases line up with TRBD1. CDR3 length: 14 residues. The V and J ends lost 1 base and 4 bases, in that order; junction bases with no gene match: 0. Per the germline V gene, CDR1 is SGHVS and CDR2 is FQNEAQ.

The rearrangement links TRBV7-2 to TRBJ2-7, with D tentatively TRBD1 or TRBD2 (5 bases each). V was trimmed by 5 bases and J by 6 bases, leaving 14 bases between them. Germline CDR1 and CDR2: SGHTA and FQGNSA. This CDR3 region has 13 residues. CDR3 DNA sequence: TGTGCCAGCAGCCAGAGGGGTTCGGGCGAGCAGTACGTC. It codes for CASSQRGSGEQYV.

Only a few counts were recorded for this clone. The chain couples TRBV7-6 to TRBJ1-3, with D possibly being TRBD1 (5 bases). The CDR3 loop spans 16 amino acids. V dropped 5 bases and J dropped 0 bases, with 14 bases sitting between them. CDR1 and CDR2 from the germline V gene are SGHVS and FNYEAQ. CDR3 loop: CASSTKGVYSGNTIYF. In DNA form, the CDR3 reads TGTGCCAGCAGCACAAAAGGGGTGTACTCTGGAAACACCATATATTTT.